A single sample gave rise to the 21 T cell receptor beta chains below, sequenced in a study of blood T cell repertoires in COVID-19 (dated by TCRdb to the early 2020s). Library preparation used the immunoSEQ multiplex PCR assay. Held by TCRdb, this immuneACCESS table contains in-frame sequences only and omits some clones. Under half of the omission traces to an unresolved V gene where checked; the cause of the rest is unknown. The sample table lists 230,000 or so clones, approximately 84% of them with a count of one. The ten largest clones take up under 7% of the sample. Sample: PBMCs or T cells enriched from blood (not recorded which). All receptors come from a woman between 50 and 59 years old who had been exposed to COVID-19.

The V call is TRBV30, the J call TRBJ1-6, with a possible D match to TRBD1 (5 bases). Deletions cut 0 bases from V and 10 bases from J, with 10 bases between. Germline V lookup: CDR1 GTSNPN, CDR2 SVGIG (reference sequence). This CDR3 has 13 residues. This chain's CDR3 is CAWSVRGSSPLHF. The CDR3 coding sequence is TGTGCCTGGAGTGTACGGGGGAGCTCACCCCTCCACTTT.

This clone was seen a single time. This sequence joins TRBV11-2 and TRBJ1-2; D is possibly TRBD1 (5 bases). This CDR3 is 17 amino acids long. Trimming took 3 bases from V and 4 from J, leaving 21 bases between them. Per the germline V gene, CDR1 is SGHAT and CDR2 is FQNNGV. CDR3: CASSFPVPERGFYGYTF. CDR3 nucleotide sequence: TGTGCCAGCAGCTTCCCCGTACCTGAAAGGGGTTTCTATGGCTACACCTTC. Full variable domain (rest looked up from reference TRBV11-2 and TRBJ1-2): EAGVAQSPRYKIIEKRQSVAFWCNPISGHATLYWYQQILGQGPKLLIQFQNNGVVDDSQLPKDRFSAERLKGVDSTLKIQPAKLEDSAVYLCASSFPVPERGFYGYTFGSGTRLTVV.

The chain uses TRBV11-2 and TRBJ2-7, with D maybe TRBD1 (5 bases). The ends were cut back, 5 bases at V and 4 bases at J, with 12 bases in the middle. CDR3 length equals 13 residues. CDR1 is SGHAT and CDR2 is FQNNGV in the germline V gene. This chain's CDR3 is CASSPGRTYEQYF. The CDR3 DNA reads TGTGCCAGCAGCCCTGGACGGACATACGAGCAGTACTTC.

The CDR3 here is CAWSVRAGGGQPQHF. CDR3 in DNA: TGTGCCTGGAGTGTACGGGCAGGGGGAGGTCAGCCCCAGCATTTT. The chain recombines TRBV30 with TRBJ1-5; 7 nucleotides line up with TRBD1. CDR3 length: 15 residues. The V gene end was trimmed by 0 bases and the J gene end by 6 bases; junction bases not matched to a gene: 8. The germline V gene encodes CDR1 GTSNPN and CDR2 SVGIG (reference sequence). The whole variable domain, filled in from reference TRBV30 and TRBJ1-5, reads SQTIHQWPATLVQPVGSPLSLECTVEGTSNPNLYWYRQAAGRGLQLLFYSVGIGQISSEVPQNLSASRPQDRQFILSSKKLLLSDSGFYLCAWSVRAGGGQPQHFGDGTRLSIL.

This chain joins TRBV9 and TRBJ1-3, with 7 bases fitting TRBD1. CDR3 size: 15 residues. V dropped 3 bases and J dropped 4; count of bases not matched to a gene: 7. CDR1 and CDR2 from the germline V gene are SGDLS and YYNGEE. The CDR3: CASSAGQALGNTIYF. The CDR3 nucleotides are TGTGCCAGCAGCGCCGGACAGGCTCTGGGAAACACCATATATTTT.

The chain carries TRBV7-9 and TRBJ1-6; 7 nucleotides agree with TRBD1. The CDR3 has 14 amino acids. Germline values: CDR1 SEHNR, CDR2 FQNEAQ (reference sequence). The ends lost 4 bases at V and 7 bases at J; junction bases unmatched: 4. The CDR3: CASSSGQSNSPLHF. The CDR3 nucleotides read TGTGCCAGCAGCTCGGGACAGTCAAATTCACCCCTCCACTTT. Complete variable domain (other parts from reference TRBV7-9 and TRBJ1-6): DTGVSQNPRHKITKRGQNVTFRCDPISEHNRLYWYRQTLGQGPEFLTYFQNEAQLEKSRLLSDRFSAERPKGSFSTLEIQRTEQGDSAMYLCASSSGQSNSPLHFGNGTRLTVT.

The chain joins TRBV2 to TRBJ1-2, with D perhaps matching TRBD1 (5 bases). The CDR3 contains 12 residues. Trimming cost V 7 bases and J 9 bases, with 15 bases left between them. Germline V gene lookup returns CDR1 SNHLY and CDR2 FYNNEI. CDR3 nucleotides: TGTGCCAGCACCGTAGGGGAGGGACGCTACACCTTC. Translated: CASTVGEGRYTF.

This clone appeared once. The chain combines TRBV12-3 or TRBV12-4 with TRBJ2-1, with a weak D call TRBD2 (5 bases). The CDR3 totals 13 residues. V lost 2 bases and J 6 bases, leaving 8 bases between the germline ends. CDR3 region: CASSLRRTNEQFF. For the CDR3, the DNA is TGTGCCAGCAGTTTAAGGAGGACCAATGAGCAGTTCTTC.

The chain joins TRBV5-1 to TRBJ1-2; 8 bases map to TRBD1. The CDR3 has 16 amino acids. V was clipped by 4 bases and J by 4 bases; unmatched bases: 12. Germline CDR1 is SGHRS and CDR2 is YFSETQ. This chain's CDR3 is CASSRDPGGGIYGYTF. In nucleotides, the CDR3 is TGCGCCAGCAGCCGGGACCCAGGGGGCGGAATCTATGGCTACACCTTC.

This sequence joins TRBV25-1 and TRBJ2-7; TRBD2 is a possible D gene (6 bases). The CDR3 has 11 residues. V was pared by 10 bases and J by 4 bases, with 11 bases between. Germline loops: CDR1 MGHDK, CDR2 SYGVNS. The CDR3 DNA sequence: TGTGCCACCGGGACTTCGTACGAGCAGTACTTC. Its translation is CATGTSYEQYF.

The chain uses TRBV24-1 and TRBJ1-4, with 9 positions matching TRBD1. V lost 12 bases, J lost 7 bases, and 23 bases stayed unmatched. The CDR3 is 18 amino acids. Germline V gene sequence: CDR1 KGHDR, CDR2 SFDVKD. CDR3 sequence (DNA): TGTGCCCCCACCCTCTTGGGACCTGACAGGGGGGTTGGTGAAAAACTGTTTTTT. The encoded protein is CAPTLLGPDRGVGEKLFF.

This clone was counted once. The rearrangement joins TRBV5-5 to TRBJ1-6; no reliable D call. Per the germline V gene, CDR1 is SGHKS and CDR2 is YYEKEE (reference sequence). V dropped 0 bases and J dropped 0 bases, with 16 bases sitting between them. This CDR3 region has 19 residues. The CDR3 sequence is CASSLEGGVGSSYNSPLHF. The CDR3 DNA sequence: TGTGCCAGCAGCTTGGAGGGTGGAGTAGGGAGCTCCTATAATTCACCCCTCCACTTT.

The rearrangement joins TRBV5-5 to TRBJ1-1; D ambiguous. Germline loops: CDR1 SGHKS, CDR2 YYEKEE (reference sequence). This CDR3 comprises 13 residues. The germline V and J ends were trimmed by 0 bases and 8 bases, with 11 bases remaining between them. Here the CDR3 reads CASSLESWPEAFF. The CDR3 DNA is TGTGCCAGCAGCTTGGAATCGTGGCCAGAAGCTTTCTTT.

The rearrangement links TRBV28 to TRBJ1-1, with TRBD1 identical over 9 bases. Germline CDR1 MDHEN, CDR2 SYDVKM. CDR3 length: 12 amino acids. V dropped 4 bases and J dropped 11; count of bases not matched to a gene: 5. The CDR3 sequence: CASSSNRGLAFF. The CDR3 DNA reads TGTGCCAGCAGTTCGAACAGGGGGCTGGCTTTCTTT. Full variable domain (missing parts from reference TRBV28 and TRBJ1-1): DVKVTQSSRYLVKRTGEKVFLECVQDMDHENMFWYRQDPGLGLRLIYFSYDVKMKEKGDIPEGYSVSREKKERFSLILESASTNQTSMYLCASSSNRGLAFFGQGTRLTVV.

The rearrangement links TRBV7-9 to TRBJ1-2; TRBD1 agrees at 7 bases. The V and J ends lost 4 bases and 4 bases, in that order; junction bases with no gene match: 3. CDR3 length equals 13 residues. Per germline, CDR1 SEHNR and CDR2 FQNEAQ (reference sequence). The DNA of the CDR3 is TGTGCCAGCAGCTACGGACAGGCCTATGGCTACACCTTC. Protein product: CASSYGQAYGYTF.

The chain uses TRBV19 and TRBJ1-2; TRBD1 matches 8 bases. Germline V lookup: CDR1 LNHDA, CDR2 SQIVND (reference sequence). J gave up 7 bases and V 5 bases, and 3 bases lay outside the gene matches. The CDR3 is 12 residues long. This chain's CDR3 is CASSVQGGGYTF. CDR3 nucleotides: TGTGCCAGTAGTGTACAGGGGGGTGGCTACACCTTC.

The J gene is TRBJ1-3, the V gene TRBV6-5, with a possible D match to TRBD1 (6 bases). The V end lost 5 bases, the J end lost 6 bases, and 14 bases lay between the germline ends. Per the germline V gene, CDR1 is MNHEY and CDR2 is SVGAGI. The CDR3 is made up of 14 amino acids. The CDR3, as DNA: TGTGCCAGCAGTCTTACGTACAGGGAAAACACCATATATTTT. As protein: CASSLTYRENTIYF.

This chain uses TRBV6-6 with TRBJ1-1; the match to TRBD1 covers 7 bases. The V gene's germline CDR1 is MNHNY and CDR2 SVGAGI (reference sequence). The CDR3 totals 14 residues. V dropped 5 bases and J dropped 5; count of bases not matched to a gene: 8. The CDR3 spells CASSRQGGMTEAFF. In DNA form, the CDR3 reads TGTGCCAGCAGTCGACAGGGCGGTATGACTGAAGCTTTCTTT.

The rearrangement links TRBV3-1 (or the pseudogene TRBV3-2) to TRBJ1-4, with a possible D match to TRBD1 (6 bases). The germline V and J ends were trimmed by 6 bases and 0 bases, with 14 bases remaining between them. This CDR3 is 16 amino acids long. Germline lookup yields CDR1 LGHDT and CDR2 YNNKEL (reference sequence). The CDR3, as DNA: TGTGCCAGCAGTCCAGGGGTGCCTCCAACTAATGAAAAACTGTTTTTT. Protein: CASSPGVPPTNEKLFF.

The CDR3 sequence: CASSIDLRPGGGNTEAFF. CDR3 coding DNA: TGTGCCAGTAGTATAGATCTGAGACCAGGGGGCGGAAACACTGAAGCTTTCTTT. The V and J genes are TRBV19 and TRBJ1-1, with TRBD1 matching 8 bases. CDR1 and CDR2 (germline): LNHDA, SQIVND (reference sequence). This CDR3 has 18 amino acids. The V and J ends lost 0 bases and 2 bases, in that order; junction bases with no gene match: 11.

CDR3 loop: CAGKRGEDTEAFF. The CDR3 nucleotides read TGTGCCGGAAAACGGGGGGAAGACACTGAAGCTTTCTTT. V and J are TRBV7-9 and TRBJ1-1; D is perhaps TRBD1 (5 bases). Trimming pared 11 bases from V and 3 bases from J, leaving 16 bases between. This CDR3 spans 13 amino acids. The germline CDR1 and CDR2 sequences are SEHNR and FQNEAQ (reference sequence).